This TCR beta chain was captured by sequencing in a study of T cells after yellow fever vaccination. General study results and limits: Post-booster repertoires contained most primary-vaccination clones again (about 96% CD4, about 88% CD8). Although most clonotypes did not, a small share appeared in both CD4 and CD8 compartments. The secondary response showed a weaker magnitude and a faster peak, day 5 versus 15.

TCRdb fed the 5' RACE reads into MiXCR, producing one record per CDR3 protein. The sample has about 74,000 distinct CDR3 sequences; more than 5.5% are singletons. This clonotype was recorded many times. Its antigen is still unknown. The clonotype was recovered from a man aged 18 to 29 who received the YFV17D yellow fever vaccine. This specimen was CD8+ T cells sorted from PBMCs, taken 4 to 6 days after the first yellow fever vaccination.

CDR3 sequence reads: CASSFRGLAGPFYEQYV. The CDR3 nucleotides read TGTGCCAGCAGTTTCCGAGGACTAGCGGGGCCCTTCTACGAGCAGTACGTC. The gene calls are TRBV27 and TRBJ2-7; 12 bases match TRBD2. Unmatched junction bases numbered 9, after V lost 3 bases and J lost 3 bases. Germline V CDR1 and CDR2: MNHEY, SMNVEV (reference sequence). The CDR3 spans 17 residues.